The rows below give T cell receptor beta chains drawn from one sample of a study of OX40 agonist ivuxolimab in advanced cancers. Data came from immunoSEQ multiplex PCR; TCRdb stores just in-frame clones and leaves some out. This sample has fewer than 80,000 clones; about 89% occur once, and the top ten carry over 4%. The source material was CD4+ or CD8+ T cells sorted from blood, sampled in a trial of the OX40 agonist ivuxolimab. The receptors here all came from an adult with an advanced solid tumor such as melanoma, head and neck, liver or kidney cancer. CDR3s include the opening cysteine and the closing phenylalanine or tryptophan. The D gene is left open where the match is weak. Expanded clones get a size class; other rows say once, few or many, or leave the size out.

TGTGCCAGCACCTCTAGACAGGGGCATAACACTGAAGCTTTCTTT | CASTSRQGHNTEAFF | TRBJ1-1 | TRBV5-5 | - | TRBD1
TGTGCCAGCAGCATCGGGACTAGCGGGATAGGAGAGACCCAGTACTTC | CASSIGTSGIGETQYF | TRBJ2-5 | TRBV7-6 | once | TRBD2
TGTGCCATCAGTGAGTCCGGGACTAGCGGGGATGAGCAGTTCTTC | CAISESGTSGDEQFF | TRBJ2-1 | TRBV10-3 | - | TRBD2
TGTGCCAGCAGCCGCCGGGACAACAAAAACATTCAGTACTTC | CASSRRDNKNIQYF | TRBJ2-4 | TRBV5-8 | once | -
TGTGCCAGCAGTTACTCGAACCTAGCCAACGGGGAGCTGTTTTTT | CASSYSNLANGELFF | TRBJ2-2 | TRBV6-5 | - | -
TGTGCCAGTACCCCCCCGGGGCAGGGGTACTATGGCTACACCTTC | CASTPPGQGYYGYTF | TRBJ1-2 | TRBV19 | - | -
TGTGCCAGCAGTGAAAGGGACGGCCGAATGAACACTGAAGCTTTCTTT | CASSERDGRMNTEAFF | TRBJ1-1 | TRBV25-1 | - | -
TGTGCCAGCAGCTTCCACGGGCCAACCTACGAGCAGTACTTC | CASSFHGPTYEQYF | TRBJ2-7 | TRBV7-8 | - | -
TGTGCCAGCAGTGAGTACCGGGGGCATCAGCCCCAGCATTTT | CASSEYRGHQPQHF | TRBJ1-5 | TRBV2 | - | -
TGTGCAAGTCCCGAAGAAAATCATGGGGCCTACGAGCAGTACTTC | CASPEENHGAYEQYF | TRBJ2-7 | TRBV12-2 | - | -
TGTGCCAGCAGCTTAGAACGCAGATTTTCCAACGAGCAGTACTTC | CASSLERRFSNEQYF | TRBJ2-7 | TRBV11-2 | - | -
TGTGCCGCGAGACAAGGGGGGAACTATGGCTACACCTTC | CAARQGGNYGYTF | TRBJ1-2 | TRBV19 | - | -
TGTGCCAGCAGCCCAGGACAGATGGCAGGAAACACCATATATTTT | CASSPGQMAGNTIYF | TRBJ1-3 | TRBV5-4 | - | -
TGTGCCAGCAGCCAAGGACCAACAGGGGCCTCCTCCTACGAGCAGTACTTC | CASSQGPTGASSYEQYF | TRBJ2-7 | TRBV4-2 | - | TRBD1
TGTGCCAGCAGTGAACAGGTCCGCTATGGCTACACCTTC | CASSEQVRYGYTF | TRBJ1-2 | TRBV2 | - | -
TGCGCCAGCAGCTCCAAGACAGGGGGCGACGGCTACACCTTC | CASSSKTGGDGYTF | TRBJ1-2 | TRBV4-3 | - | TRBD1